The clone carrying this TCR beta chain appeared a few times. These data belong to a study of blood T cell repertoires in COVID-19. As for the study in general: Sites in the United States, Italy and Spain provided acute and convalescent COVID-19 samples. In each case, the material was cDNA or gDNA derived from T cells, B-cell-depleted T cells, or PBMCs.

The CDR3 is 16 amino acids. CDR1 is SEHNR, CDR2 FQNEAQ, per germline (reference sequence). V shed 5 bases, J shed 6 bases, and the junction held 11 bases outside the gene matches. Two negative PCRs, clearance, or symptom resolution had been documented for recovered Cohort 3 donors. In the study's own analysis: Estimates of nucleated cell counts were drawn from the amplification of reference gene primers. Here immunoSEQ multiplex PCR was the method, and the copy in TCRdb shows in-frame clones only, minus some. The V and J calls and the clone size are those of that table, but D and trimming were determined from the DNA. The data show more than 250,000 clones, around 86% seen once.

The sequence was obtained from a woman between 18 and 29 years old who had recovered from COVID-19. The chain links TRBV7-9 to TRBJ2-4, with 9 nucleotides matching TRBD2. Source material: PBMCs or T cells enriched from blood (not recorded which). The CDR3 spells CASSPSGAKPGNIQYF. The CDR3 DNA reads as TGTGCCAGCAGCCCTAGCGGGGCCAAGCCAGGAAACATTCAGTACTTC.